Listed below are T cell receptor beta chains from one sample, sequenced in a study of T-cell reconstitution after alpha-beta-depleted transplantation in children. TCRdb passed the PCR reads through MiXCR, listing each CDR3 protein once. The sample records about 360,000 distinct CDR3 sequences, 13% being singletons. The sample was PBMCs, taken from the stem cell graft. The receptor set was obtained from a human donor who donated a stem cell graft to a child with Fanconi anemia. Both conserved end residues are part of each CDR3. Fields, in order: V gene, J gene, CDR3 protein.

V gene: TRBV12-3/TRBV12-4; J gene: TRBJ1-2; CDR3 protein: CASSLQGVASGGYGYTF
V gene: TRBV19; J gene: TRBJ2-1; CDR3 protein: CASTGTGQDYNEQFF
V gene: TRBV18; J gene: TRBJ1-5; CDR3 protein: CASSPDYSNQPQHF
V gene: TRBV7-6; J gene: TRBJ2-3; CDR3 protein: CATSRGFVDTQYF
V gene: TRBV5-1; J gene: TRBJ2-1; CDR3 protein: CASSLGDGYEQFF
V gene: TRBV12-3/TRBV12-4; J gene: TRBJ1-5; CDR3 protein: CASRTGQVNQPQHF
V gene: TRBV5-1; J gene: TRBJ2-2; CDR3 protein: CASSRNGGTGELFF
V gene: TRBV6-5; J gene: TRBJ1-6; CDR3 protein: CASRLQGGNSPLHF
V gene: TRBV29-1; J gene: TRBJ1-1; CDR3 protein: CSAAGGPNTEAFF
V gene: TRBV7-2; J gene: TRBJ1-2; CDR3 protein: CASSLFPGNYGYTF
V gene: TRBV24-1; J gene: TRBJ2-1; CDR3 protein: CATRETGAGGEQFF
V gene: TRBV5-4; J gene: TRBJ1-1; CDR3 protein: CASSSGGFRNTEAFF